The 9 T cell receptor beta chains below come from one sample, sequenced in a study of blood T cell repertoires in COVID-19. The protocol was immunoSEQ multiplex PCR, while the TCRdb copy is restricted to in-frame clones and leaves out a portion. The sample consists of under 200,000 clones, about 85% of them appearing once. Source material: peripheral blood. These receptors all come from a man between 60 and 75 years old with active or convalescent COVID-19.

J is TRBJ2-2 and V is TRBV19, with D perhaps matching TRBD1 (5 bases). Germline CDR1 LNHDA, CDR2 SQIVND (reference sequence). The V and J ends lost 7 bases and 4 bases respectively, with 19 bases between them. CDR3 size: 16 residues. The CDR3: CASNKRWQGSTGELFF. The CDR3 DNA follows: TGTGCCAGTAATAAGAGGTGGCAGGGAAGCACCGGGGAGCTGTTTTTT.

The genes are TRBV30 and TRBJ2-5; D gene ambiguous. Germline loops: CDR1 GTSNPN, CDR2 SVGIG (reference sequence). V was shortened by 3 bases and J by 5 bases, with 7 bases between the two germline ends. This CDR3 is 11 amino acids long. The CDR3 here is CAWSSRETQYF. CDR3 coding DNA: TGTGCCTGGAGCTCTAGGGAGACCCAGTACTTC. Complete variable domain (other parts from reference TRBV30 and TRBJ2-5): SQTIHQWPATLVQPVGSPLSLECTVEGTSNPNLYWYRQAAGRGLQLLFYSVGIGQISSEVPQNLSASRPQDRQFILSSKKLLLSDSGFYLCAWSSRETQYFGPGTRLLVL.

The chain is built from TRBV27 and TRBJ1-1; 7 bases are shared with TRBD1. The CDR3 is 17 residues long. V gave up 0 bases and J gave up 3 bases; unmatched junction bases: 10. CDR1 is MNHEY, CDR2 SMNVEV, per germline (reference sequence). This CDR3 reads CASSLSFFRDRHTEAFF. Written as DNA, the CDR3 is TGTGCCAGCAGTTTATCGTTCTTCCGGGACAGACACACTGAAGCTTTCTTT.

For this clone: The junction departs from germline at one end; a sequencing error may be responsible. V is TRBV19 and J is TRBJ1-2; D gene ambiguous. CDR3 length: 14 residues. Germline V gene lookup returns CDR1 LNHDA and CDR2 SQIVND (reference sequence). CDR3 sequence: CASSISGLGYAYTF. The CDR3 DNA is TGTGCCAGTAGTATATCCGGACTGGGTTATGCCTACACCTTC.

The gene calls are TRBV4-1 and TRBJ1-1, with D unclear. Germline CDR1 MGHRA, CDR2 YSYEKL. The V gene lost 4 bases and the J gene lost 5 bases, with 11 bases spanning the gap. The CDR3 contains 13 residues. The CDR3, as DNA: TGCGCCAGCAGCCCTTCAACTAGGACTGAAGCTTTCTTT. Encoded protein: CASSPSTRTEAFF.

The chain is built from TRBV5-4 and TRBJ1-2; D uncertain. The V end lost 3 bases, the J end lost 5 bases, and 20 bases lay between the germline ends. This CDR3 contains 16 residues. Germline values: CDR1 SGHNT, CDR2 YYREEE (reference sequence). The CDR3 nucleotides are TGTGCCAGCAGCTCGAAATACAGTGAGACAAAATATGGCTACACCTTC. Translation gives CASSSKYSETKYGYTF.

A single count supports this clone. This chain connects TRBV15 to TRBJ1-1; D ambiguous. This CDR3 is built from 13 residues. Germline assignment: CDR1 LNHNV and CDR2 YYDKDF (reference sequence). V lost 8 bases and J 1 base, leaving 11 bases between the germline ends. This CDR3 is CATVGPPNTEAFF. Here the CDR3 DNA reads TGTGCCACCGTGGGCCCCCCGAACACTGAAGCTTTCTTT.

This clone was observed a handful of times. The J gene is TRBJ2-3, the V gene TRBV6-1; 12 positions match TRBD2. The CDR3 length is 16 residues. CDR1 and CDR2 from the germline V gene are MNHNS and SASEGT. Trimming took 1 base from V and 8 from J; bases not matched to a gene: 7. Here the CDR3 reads CASSEVRTSGAATQYF. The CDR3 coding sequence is TGTGCCAGCAGTGAAGTTCGGACTAGCGGGGCTGCTACGCAGTATTTT.

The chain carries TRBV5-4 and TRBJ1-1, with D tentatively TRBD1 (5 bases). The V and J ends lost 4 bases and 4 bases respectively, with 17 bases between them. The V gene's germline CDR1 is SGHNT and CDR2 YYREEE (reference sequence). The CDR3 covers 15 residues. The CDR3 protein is CASSSKRVRGTEAFF. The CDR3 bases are TGTGCCAGCAGCAGCAAACGGGTAAGGGGCACTGAAGCTTTCTTT. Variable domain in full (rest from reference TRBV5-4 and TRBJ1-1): ETGVTQSPTHLIKTRGQQVTLRCSSQSGHNTVSWYQQALGQGPQFIFQYYREEENGRGNFPPRFSGLQFPNYSSELNVNALELDDSALYLCASSSKRVRGTEAFFGQGTRLTVV.